This T cell receptor (beta chain) was recovered during a study of blood T cell repertoires in COVID-19. The method was immunoSEQ multiplex PCR; TCRdb's version includes in-frame clones alone and lacks a portion of them. Seen here are 30,000 to 40,000 clones, over 70% observed once, and the top ten hold 14% to 15%. The germline gives CDR1 MNHEY, CDR2 SMNVEV (reference sequence). V lost 6 bases, J lost 0 bases, and 12 bases lay in between. The CDR3 covers 15 residues. The sample consisted of peripheral blood. This TCR was recovered from a man in his 60s with active COVID-19. The gene calls are TRBV27 and TRBJ2-1; no reliable D call. As DNA, the CDR3 is TGTGCCAGCAGCCGAGTCCCGAGCTCCTACAATGAGCAGTTCTTC. Amino acids: CASSRVPSSYNEQFF.